The next 20 T cell receptor beta chains were all read from a single sample in a study of OX40 agonist ivuxolimab in advanced cancers. TCRdb's table, derived via immunoSEQ multiplex PCR, lists solely in-frame clones and lacks some. The profile covers about 80,000 clones, with around 90% appearing a single time and 0.32% taken by the ten largest. The sequencing used CD4+ or CD8+ T cells sorted from blood, collected in a trial of the OX40 agonist ivuxolimab. These receptor sequences come from an adult with an advanced solid tumor such as melanoma, head and neck, liver or kidney cancer.

This chain uses TRBV5-4 with TRBJ1-1; 8 positions match TRBD1. Losses at the gene ends were 4 bases for V and 4 bases for J; bases not matched to a gene: 3. The germline V gene encodes CDR1 SGHNT and CDR2 YYREEE (reference sequence). The CDR3 runs 13 residues. The CDR3 protein is CASSVDRATEAFF. DNA for the CDR3: TGTGCCAGCAGCGTGGACAGGGCCACTGAAGCTTTCTTT.

The rearrangement uses TRBV5-1 and TRBJ2-7, with 7 bases fitting TRBD1. Germline CDR1 is SGHRS and CDR2 is YFSETQ. This CDR3 is built from 15 residues. Germline trimming cut 0 bases from V and 2 bases from J; bases unmatched to any gene: 5. DNA of the CDR3: TGCGCCAGCAGCTTGGGGACAGGCCCAGCCTACGAGCAGTACTTC. It yields the protein CASSLGTGPAYEQYF.

A few counts support this clone. The rearrangement joins TRBV4-1 to TRBJ1-2; 8 bases map to TRBD1. J was trimmed by 1 base and V by 4 bases; bases with no gene match: 5. Germline values: CDR1 MGHRA, CDR2 YSYEKL. The CDR3 is 15 residues long. CDR3 amino acids: CASSPRTGNNYGYTF. The CDR3 DNA reads as TGCGCCAGCAGCCCGAGGACAGGGAATAACTATGGCTACACCTTC.

CDR3 amino acids: CASSPRTSGRGDTQYF. DNA of the CDR3: TGTGCCAGCAGCCCCCGGACTAGCGGGAGGGGTGATACGCAGTATTTT. V gene TRBV5-4 combines with J gene TRBJ2-3; 15 nucleotides agree with TRBD2. V shed 4 bases and J 6 bases; nucleotides not matched to a gene: 6. This CDR3 region has 16 residues. CDR1 is SGHNT, CDR2 YYREEE, per germline (reference sequence).

The gene calls are TRBV13 and TRBJ2-2, with D possibly matching TRBD2 (7 bases). The germline CDR1 and CDR2 sequences are PRHDT and FYEKMQ (reference sequence). This CDR3 contains 14 residues. The V and J ends lost 2 bases and 4 bases respectively, with 8 bases between them. Written as DNA, the CDR3 is TGTGCCAGCAGCTTAAGGGGGGGCACCGGGGAGCTGTTTTTT. It yields the protein CASSLRGGTGELFF.

J is TRBJ2-6 and V is TRBV6-5, with a possible D match to TRBD2 (6 bases). Germline V gene lookup returns CDR1 MNHEY and CDR2 SVGAGI. V was trimmed by 2 bases and J by 7 bases, leaving 15 bases between them. The CDR3 sequence is 16 residues long. The CDR3 loop is CASSYGGAGRANVLTF. The DNA for the CDR3 is TGTGCCAGCAGTTACGGAGGGGCGGGACGAGCCAACGTCCTGACTTTC.

The V call is TRBV6-5, the J call TRBJ1-1; no clear D gene. The CDR3 covers 13 residues. V was shortened by 5 bases and J by 1 base, with 8 bases between the two germline ends. Germline assignment: CDR1 MNHEY and CDR2 SVGAGI. CDR3 in DNA: TGTGCCAGCAGTGCAACACCGAACACTGAAGCTTTCTTT. Its translation is CASSATPNTEAFF.

The genes are TRBV5-1 and TRBJ1-4; D unresolved. CDR3 length equals 15 residues. CDR1 and CDR2 (germline): SGHRS, YFSETQ. V lost 0 bases to trimming and J lost 5 bases, with 11 bases between them. The CDR3 sequence is CASSLARSPNEKLFF. DNA of the CDR3: TGCGCCAGCAGCTTGGCGAGGAGCCCGAATGAAAAACTGTTTTTT.

This chain links TRBV5-1 with TRBJ2-2; TRBD2 matches at 14 bases. Per germline, CDR1 SGHRS and CDR2 YFSETQ. The CDR3 length is 16 residues. V lost 9 bases to trimming and J lost 4 bases; unmatched junction nucleotides: 8. The CDR3 sequence: CANSGLAGAGTGELFF. The DNA for the CDR3 is TGCGCCAACTCGGGACTAGCGGGGGCGGGCACCGGGGAGCTGTTTTTT. The full variable domain, with the rest looked up from reference TRBV5-1 and TRBJ2-2, is KAGVTQTPRYLIKTRGQQVTLSCSPISGHRSVSWYQQTPGQGLQFLFEYFSETQRNKGNFPGRFSGRQFSNSRSEMNVSTLELGDSALYLCANSGLAGAGTGELFFGEGSRLTVL.

V and J are TRBV6-4 and TRBJ2-3; 11 bases are shared with TRBD2. CDR3 length equals 15 residues. V dropped 6 bases and J dropped 3; count of bases not matched to a gene: 5. CDR1 and CDR2 (germline): MRHNA, SNTAGT. DNA for the CDR3: TGTGCCAGCAGGAATAGCGGGAGGGGGACAGATACGCAGTATTTT. It codes for CASRNSGRGTDTQYF.

This chain joins TRBV6-1 and TRBJ2-3; TRBD2 matches at 10 bases. With 7 bases clipped from V and 6 bases from J, the junction kept 10 bases outside the gene matches. The CDR3 extends over 15 amino acids. Germline CDR1 and CDR2: MNHNS and SASEGT. The chain's CDR3 is CASNPSGGPQDTQYF. CDR3 bases: TGTGCCAGCAACCCTAGCGGGGGCCCCCAGGATACGCAGTATTTT.

The genes are TRBV28 and TRBJ1-2; 10 bases align to TRBD1. V dropped 10 bases and J dropped 2; count of bases not matched to a gene: 1. The germline gives CDR1 MDHEN, CDR2 SYDVKM. The CDR3 consists of 12 residues. This CDR3 is CAMGQGNYGYTF. CDR3 DNA: TGTGCCATGGGACAGGGGAACTATGGCTACACCTTC.

The V call is TRBV7-2, the J call TRBJ2-6; D gene ambiguous. V dropped 1 base and J dropped 0 bases, with 10 bases sitting between them. Germline V gene lookup returns CDR1 SGHTA and CDR2 FQGNSA. CDR3 size: 17 residues. The CDR3 spells CASSLVIGSSGANVLTF. CDR3 nucleotides: TGTGCCAGCAGCTTAGTGATAGGCTCCTCTGGGGCCAACGTCCTGACTTTC.

The table lists this clone with a count of one. The chain couples TRBV28 to TRBJ2-7; TRBD1 aligns across 7 bases. The CDR3 is 17 amino acids. The trim removed 3 bases at V and 8 bases at J, leaving 19 bases unmatched. The V gene's germline CDR1 is MDHEN and CDR2 SYDVKM. CDR3 residues: CASSFPWNRGIGDKQYF. In DNA form, the CDR3 reads TGTGCCAGCAGTTTCCCCTGGAACAGGGGTATAGGAGATAAGCAGTACTTC.

The chain employs TRBV9 and TRBJ1-4, with D perhaps TRBD1 (5 bases). This CDR3 is built from 14 residues. Germline CDR1 SGDLS, CDR2 YYNGEE. Trimming cost V 3 bases and J 2 bases, with 8 bases left between them. The CDR3 DNA is TGTGCCAGCAGCGCGACAGACACTAATGAAAAACTGTTTTTT. Its translation is CASSATDTNEKLFF.

J is TRBJ2-5 and V is TRBV5-1; the D is unclear. Trimming pared 4 bases from V and 1 base from J, leaving 14 bases between. The CDR3 covers 15 residues. CDR1 and CDR2 (germline): SGHRS, YFSETQ. DNA of the CDR3: TGCGCCAGCAGCGTGGCCGGGTCTCGCCAAGAGACCCAGTACTTC. Its protein product is CASSVAGSRQETQYF.

The chain employs TRBV19 and TRBJ2-1; 10 positions match TRBD2. The CDR3 length is 15 residues. After removal of 6 bases from V and 4 bases from J, the junction contained 6 bases not matched to a gene. The germline gives CDR1 LNHDA, CDR2 SQIVND (reference sequence). CDR3 nucleotide sequence: TGTGCCAGTAGGCAGCGGGGGGGGCCTTACAATGAGCAGTTCTTC. Amino acid sequence: CASRQRGGPYNEQFF.

The V gene is TRBV27, the J gene TRBJ1-2; 10 positions agree with TRBD1. V was clipped by 6 bases and J by 2 bases; unmatched bases: 9. The CDR3 has 16 amino acids. Germline-derived CDR1 and CDR2 are MNHEY and SMNVEV (reference sequence). CDR3 sequence: CASRTGGTGANYGYTF. The CDR3 DNA is TGTGCCAGCAGAACGGGCGGGACAGGGGCCAACTATGGCTACACCTTC.

This clone was recorded once. V gene TRBV9 combines with J gene TRBJ2-2; 9 bases are shared with TRBD2. The ends lost 5 bases at V and 7 bases at J; junction bases unmatched: 6. The CDR3 has 14 residues. Looked up from germline, CDR1 is SGDLS and CDR2 is YYNGEE. CDR3 DNA sequence: TGTGCCAGCAGGACACTAGCGGGTTACGGGGAGCTGTTTTTT. Its protein is CASRTLAGYGELFF.

This clone was counted a few times. The V call is TRBV6-1, the J call TRBJ1-2; TRBD1 aligns across 9 bases. The CDR3 totals 13 residues. Germline values: CDR1 MNHNS, CDR2 SASEGT. V lost 10 bases and J lost 6; bases outside the gene matches: 9. CDR3 in amino acids: CATKSGTGNGYTF. CDR3 DNA: TGTGCCACGAAAAGCGGGACAGGGAATGGCTACACCTTC.